This T cell receptor (beta chain) was found in a study of T cell changes during pregnancy in multiple sclerosis (dated by TCRdb to the late 2010s). Context from the whole study: In women with multiple sclerosis, the researchers looked at how the T cell repertoire shifted as pregnancy progressed.

V is trimmed back by 5 bases and J by 5 bases, and the junction contains 8 bases that no gene match accounts for. Spanning cysteine to phenylalanine, the CDR3 consists of 14 amino acids. The sequence is cut down to CDR3 DNA, 42 bases in frame from base 1. The germline V gene encodes CDR1 MNHNY and CDR2 SVGAGI (reference sequence). This clone was counted a single time. What this receptor recognizes is not known. Base qualities were left out, and no much larger clone turns up one base away. Library prep was done by the immunoSEQ multiplex PCR assay. Here the immuneACCESS table is served through TCRdb, limited to in-frame sequences with V and J called. Missing clones are a known gap in these copies; in checked studies unresolved V genes cover under half, and the rest lacks a known reason. The sample table lists roughly 66,000 clones, around 93% of them with a count of one. The top ten clones comprise roughly 2.2% of the sample.

The specimen comprised peripheral blood, sampled in the first trimester of pregnancy. The chain is made from TRBV6-6 and TRBJ1-1, with 7 middle bases fitting TRBD1. This TCR was sampled from a female donor with multiple sclerosis, enrolled in a pregnancy study. The DNA sequence is given as TGTGCCAGCAGTCCCGGGACAGAATATACTGAAGCTTTCTTT. This translates into CASSPGTEYTEAFF.